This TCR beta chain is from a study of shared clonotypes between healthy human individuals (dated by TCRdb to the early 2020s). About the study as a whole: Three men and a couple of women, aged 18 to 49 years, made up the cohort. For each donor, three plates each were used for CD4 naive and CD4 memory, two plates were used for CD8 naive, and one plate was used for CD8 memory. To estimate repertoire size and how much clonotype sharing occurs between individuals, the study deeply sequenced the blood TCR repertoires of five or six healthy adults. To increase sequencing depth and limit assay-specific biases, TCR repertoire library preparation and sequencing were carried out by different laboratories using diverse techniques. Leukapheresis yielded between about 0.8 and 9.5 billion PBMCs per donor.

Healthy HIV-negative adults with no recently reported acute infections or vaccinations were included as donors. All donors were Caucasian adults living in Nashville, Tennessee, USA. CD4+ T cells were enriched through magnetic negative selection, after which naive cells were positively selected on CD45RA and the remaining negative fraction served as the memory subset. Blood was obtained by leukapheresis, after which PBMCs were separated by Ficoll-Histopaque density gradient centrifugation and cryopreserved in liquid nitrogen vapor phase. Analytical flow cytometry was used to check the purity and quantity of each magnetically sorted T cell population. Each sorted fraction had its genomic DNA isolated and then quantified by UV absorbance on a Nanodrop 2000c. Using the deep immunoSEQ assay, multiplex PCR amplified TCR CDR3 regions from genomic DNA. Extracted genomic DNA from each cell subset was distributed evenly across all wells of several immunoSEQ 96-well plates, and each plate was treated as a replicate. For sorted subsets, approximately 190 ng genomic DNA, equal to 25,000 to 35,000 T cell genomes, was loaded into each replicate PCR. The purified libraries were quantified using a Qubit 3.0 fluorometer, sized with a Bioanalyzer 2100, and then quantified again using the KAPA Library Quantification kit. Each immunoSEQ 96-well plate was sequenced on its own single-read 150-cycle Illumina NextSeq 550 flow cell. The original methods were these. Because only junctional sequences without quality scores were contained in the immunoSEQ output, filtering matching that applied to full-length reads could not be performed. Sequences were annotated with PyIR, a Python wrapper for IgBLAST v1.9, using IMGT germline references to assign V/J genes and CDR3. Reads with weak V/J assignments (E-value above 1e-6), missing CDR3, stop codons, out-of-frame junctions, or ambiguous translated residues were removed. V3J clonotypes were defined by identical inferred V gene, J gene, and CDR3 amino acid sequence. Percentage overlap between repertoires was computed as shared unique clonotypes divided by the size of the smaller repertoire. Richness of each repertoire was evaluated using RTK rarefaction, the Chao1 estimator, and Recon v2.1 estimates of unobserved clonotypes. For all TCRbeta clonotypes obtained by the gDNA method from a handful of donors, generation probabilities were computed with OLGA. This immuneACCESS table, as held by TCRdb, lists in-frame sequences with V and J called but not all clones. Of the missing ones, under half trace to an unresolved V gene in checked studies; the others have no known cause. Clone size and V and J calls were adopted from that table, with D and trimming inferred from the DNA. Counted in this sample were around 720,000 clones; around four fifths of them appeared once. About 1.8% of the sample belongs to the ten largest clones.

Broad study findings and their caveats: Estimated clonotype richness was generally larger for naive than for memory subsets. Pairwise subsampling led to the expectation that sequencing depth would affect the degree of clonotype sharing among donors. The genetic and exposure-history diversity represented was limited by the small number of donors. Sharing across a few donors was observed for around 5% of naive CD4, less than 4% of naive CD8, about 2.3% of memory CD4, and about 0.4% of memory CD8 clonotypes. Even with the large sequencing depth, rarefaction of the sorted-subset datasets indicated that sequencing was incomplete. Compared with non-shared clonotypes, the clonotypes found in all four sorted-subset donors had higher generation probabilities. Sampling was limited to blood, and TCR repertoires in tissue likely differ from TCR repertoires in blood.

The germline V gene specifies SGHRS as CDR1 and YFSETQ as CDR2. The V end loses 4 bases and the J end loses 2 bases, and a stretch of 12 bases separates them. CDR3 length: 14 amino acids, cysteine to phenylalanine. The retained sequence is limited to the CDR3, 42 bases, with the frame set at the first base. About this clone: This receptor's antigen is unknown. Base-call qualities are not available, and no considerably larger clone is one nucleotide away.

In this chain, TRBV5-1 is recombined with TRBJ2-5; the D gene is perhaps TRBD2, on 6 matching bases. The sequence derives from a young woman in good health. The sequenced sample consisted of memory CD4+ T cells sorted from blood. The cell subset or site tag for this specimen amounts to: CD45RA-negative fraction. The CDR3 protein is CASSGGGRQETQYF. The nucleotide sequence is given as TGCGCCAGCAGCGGGGGAGGCAGACAAGAGACCCAGTACTTC.